Listed here are 10 T cell receptor beta chains from one sample, sequenced in a study of Graves' ophthalmopathy and Graves' hyperthyroidism (dated by TCRdb to between 2018 and 2020). Sequencing took place on an Illumina HiSeq 2000. For repertoire sequencing, TCR beta CDR3 regions were amplified from RNA transcripts. The first round was an RT-PCR using HTBI primers with the Qiagen OneStep RT-PCR kit, and this first round was followed by a second-round multiplex PCR, then size selection and purification. TCRdb applied fastp at Q25 and MiXCR to the public reads, then kept only in-frame beta chains. Merged by CDR3 protein, the rows form single entries marked with the most common genes and DNA. The sample table holds 200,000 to 250,000 distinct CDR3 sequences, of which 20% to 25% were seen once. Clones ranked in the top ten supply about 40% of the sample. Sample: peripheral blood. The source of these receptors is a woman in her forties or fifties with Graves' ophthalmopathy. Donor details come from another sample of the same person, matched by shared clones.

This clonotype was recorded at least ten times. V gene TRBV6-1 combines with J gene TRBJ2-5; D call uncertain. The CDR3 length is 13 residues. Germline CDR1 reads MNHNS; CDR2 reads SASEGT. Deletions cut 8 bases from V and 0 bases from J, with 10 bases between. CDR3 nucleotide sequence: TGTGCCAGCTTGGCACCGTACCAAGAGACCCAGTACTTC. Encoded protein: CASLAPYQETQYF.

Comments on this clonotype: Germline and junction disagree at one end, which may indicate a read error. The gene calls are TRBV6-1 and TRBJ1-2; D might be TRBD1 (5 bases). This CDR3 has 14 residues. CDR1 and CDR2 (germline): MNHNS, SASEGT. The CDR3 protein is CASHKKGANYGYIF. The CDR3 bases are TGTGCCAGCCATAAAAAAGGGGCTAACTATGGCTACATCTTC.

This clonotype was detected a few times. The chain links TRBV29-1 to TRBJ2-2, with D tentatively TRBD1 (6 bases). Trimming left V 2 bases short and J 2 bases short, with 12 bases between. The CDR3 runs to 15 residues. Per the germline V gene, CDR1 is SQVTM and CDR2 is ANQGSEA. In nucleotides, the CDR3 is TGCAGCGTTGAAAAGTTGGGACAAAACACCGGGGAGCTGTTTTTT. Protein: CSVEKLGQNTGELFF.

This clonotype came up many times. This chain connects TRBV7-2 to TRBJ2-5; D call uncertain. CDR1 and CDR2 from the germline V gene are SGHTA and FQGNSA. The CDR3 has 13 amino acids. Trimming shortened V by 1 base and J by 2 bases, and 5 bases separated the two germline ends. The CDR3 region has the DNA TGTGCCAGCAGCTTAGTCTATCAAGAGACCCAGTACTTC. This sequence encodes CASSLVYQETQYF.

This clonotype was counted only a few times. The chain combines TRBV5-5 with TRBJ2-5; TRBD2 matches at 9 bases. V dropped 4 bases and J dropped 5; count of bases not matched to a gene: 6. The CDR3 sequence is 14 residues long. Germline lookup yields CDR1 SGHKS and CDR2 YYEKEE (reference sequence). CDR3 region: CASSRTSVGETQYF. CDR3 coding DNA: TGTGCCAGCAGCAGGACTAGCGTGGGGGAGACCCAGTACTTC.

The chain's CDR3 is CASSLEQVGGYTF. The CDR3 DNA sequence: TGTGCCAGCAGCTTAGAGCAAGTGGGTGGCTACACCTTC. This chain links TRBV7-9 with TRBJ1-2, with D hard to call. Germline CDR1 SEHNR, CDR2 FQNEAQ (reference sequence). There are 13 residues in the CDR3. V lost 1 base and J lost 7, with 10 bases in between.

The chain links TRBV12-3 or TRBV12-4 to TRBJ2-7, with D possibly TRBD1 on 5 matching bases. This CDR3 region has 14 residues. The V end was cut by 2 bases, the J end by 3 bases, with 11 bases between. CDR3 amino acids: CASSLRGILYEQYF. CDR3 nucleotide sequence: TGTGCCAGCAGTTTAAGGGGAATCCTCTACGAGCAGTACTTC.

The chain employs TRBV28 and TRBJ1-5; D unclear. The CDR3 has 15 amino acids. Trimming left V 7 bases short and J 3 bases short, with 16 bases between. CDR1 MDHEN and CDR2 SYDVKM come from the germline V gene. The CDR3 protein is CASNPSGRLNQPQHF. The CDR3 nucleotides read TGTGCCAGCAATCCTAGTGGACGGCTCAATCAGCCCCAGCATTTT.

Ten or more counts support this clonotype. The chain employs TRBV14 and TRBJ1-2, with TRBD1 identical over 7 bases. J gave up 4 bases and V 1 base, and 3 bases lay outside the gene matches. Germline V CDR1 and CDR2: SGHDN, FVKESK. The CDR3 length is 14 residues. The CDR3 is CASSQAGTAYGYTF. The CDR3, as DNA: TGTGCCAGCAGCCAAGCTGGGACAGCCTATGGCTACACCTTC.

J is TRBJ2-1 and V is TRBV7-3; D is perhaps TRBD1 or TRBD2 (6 bases each). Germline V gene sequence: CDR1 SGHTA, CDR2 FQGTGA. The CDR3 totals 14 residues. Trimming pared 5 bases from V and 5 bases from J, leaving 13 bases between. The CDR3 sequence is CASSRGTFNNEQFF. CDR3 coding DNA: TGTGCCAGCAGCCGGGGGACATTCAACAATGAGCAGTTCTTC. The full variable domain, with the rest looked up from reference TRBV7-3 and TRBJ2-1, is GAGVSQTPSNKVTEKGKYVELRCDPISGHTALYWYRQSLGQGPEFLIYFQGTGAADDSGLPNDRFFAVRPEGSVSTLKIQRTERGDSAVYLCASSRGTFNNEQFFGPGTRLTVL.